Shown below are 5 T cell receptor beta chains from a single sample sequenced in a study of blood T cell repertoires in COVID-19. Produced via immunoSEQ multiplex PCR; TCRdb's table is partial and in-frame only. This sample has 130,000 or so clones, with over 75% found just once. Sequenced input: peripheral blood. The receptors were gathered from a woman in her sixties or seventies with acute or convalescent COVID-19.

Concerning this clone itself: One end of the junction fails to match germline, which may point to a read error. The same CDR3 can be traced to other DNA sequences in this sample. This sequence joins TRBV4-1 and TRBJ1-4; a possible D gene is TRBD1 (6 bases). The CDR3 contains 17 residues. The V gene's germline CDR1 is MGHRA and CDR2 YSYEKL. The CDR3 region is CASSRTVPPAPNEKLFF. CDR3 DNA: TGCGCTAGCAGCCGGACAGTACCCCCCGCCCCTAATGAAAAACTGTTTTTT.

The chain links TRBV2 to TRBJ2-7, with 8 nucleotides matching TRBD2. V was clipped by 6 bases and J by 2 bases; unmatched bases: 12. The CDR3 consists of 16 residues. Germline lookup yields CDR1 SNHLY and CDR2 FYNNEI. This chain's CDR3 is CASRRRREGLTYEQYF. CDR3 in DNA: TGTGCCAGCAGAAGGCGTCGGGAGGGACTAACCTACGAGCAGTACTTC.

The CDR3 here is CASSRSDRVGELFF. In nucleotides, the CDR3 is TGTGCCAGCAGCCGAAGCGACAGGGTCGGGGAGCTGTTTTTT. The chain has TRBV3-1 (or the pseudogene TRBV3-2) and TRBJ2-2; 7 nucleotides agree with TRBD1. After removal of 4 bases from V and 7 bases from J, the junction contained 6 bases not matched to a gene. The CDR3 is 14 residues long. Germline CDR1 reads LGHDT; CDR2 reads YNNKEL (reference sequence).

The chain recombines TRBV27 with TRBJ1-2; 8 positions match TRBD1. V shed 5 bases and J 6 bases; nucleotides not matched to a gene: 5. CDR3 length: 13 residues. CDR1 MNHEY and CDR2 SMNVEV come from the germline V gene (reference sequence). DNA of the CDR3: TGTGCCAGCAGTCTGACAGGGGACAATGGCTACACCTTC. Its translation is CASSLTGDNGYTF.

CDR3 sequence reads: CASSPDRATDTQYF. CDR3 nucleotides: TGTGCCAGCAGTCCCGACAGGGCCACAGATACGCAGTATTTT. The genes are TRBV6-5 and TRBJ2-3; 7 positions agree with TRBD1. This CDR3 has 14 amino acids. V was pared by 5 bases and J by 2 bases, with 4 bases of the junction left unmatched. The germline gives CDR1 MNHEY, CDR2 SVGAGI.